This entry concerns a single T cell receptor (beta chain). Its antigen is undetermined. CDR3 length: 15 amino acids. From germline, CDR1 is SGHTA and CDR2 FQGNSA. Trimming removed 6 bases from V and 0 bases from J; junction bases left unmatched: 7. The data were taken from a study of cytomegalovirus exposure and HLA in healthy donors. Study-wide background: According to later analysis, the same platform produced the 100 to 150 validation and some 680 first-cohort repertoires. Study-wide results and limits: The TCR clusters that emerged in the first cohort tended, a later analysis found, to co-occur in the approximately 110 validation repertoires.

The table came from immunoSEQ multiplex PCR; TCRdb's copy has only in-frame clones and leaves some out. The profile shows 260,000 or so clones, about 92% of them singletons. The chain couples TRBV7-2 to TRBJ1-1; 7 nucleotides align to TRBD1. The clonotype was recovered from a woman aged 25-40 years in good health and CMV-seronegative. The sample comprised PBMCs. This CDR3 is CASSFTGALNTEAFF. CDR3 nucleotide sequence: TGTGCCAGCAGTTTCACAGGGGCTTTGAACACTGAAGCTTTCTTT.